This T cell receptor (beta chain) was recovered during a study of response to subunit inactivated influenza vaccine. TCRdb used MiXCR to reprocess the RT-PCR reads, holding one entry per CDR3 protein. The sample records around 790,000 distinct CDR3 sequences, 21% being singletons. This CDR3 is 18 amino acids long. With V trimmed by 0 bases and J by 3 bases, 8 bases remained unmatched. Germline assignment: CDR1 SGHDT and CDR2 YYEEEE. Sample: PBMCs from blood, taken around 5 days after vaccination. This clonotype was obtained from a middle-aged man who received an inactivated influenza vaccine. The gene calls are TRBV5-6 and TRBJ1-5, with 11 bases that match TRBD1. CDR3 protein: CASSLAGQGVRANQPQHF. DNA for the CDR3: TGTGCCAGCAGCTTGGCGGGACAGGGGGTTCGCGCCAATCAGCCCCAGCATTTT. The full variable domain, rest sourced from reference TRBV5-6 and TRBJ1-5, is DAGVTQSPTHLIKTRGQQVTLRCSPKSGHDTVSWYQQALGQGPQFIFQYYEEEERQRGNFPDRFSGHQFPNYSSELNVNALLLGDSALYLCASSLAGQGVRANQPQHFGDGTRLSIL.